These 4 T cell receptor beta chains came from one sample sequenced in a study of regulatory T cells in long-lasting Graves disease. Indicated time point: newly diagnosed GD, antithyroid drugs for less than 3 months. RNA extracted from PBMCs served as the sequencing template. Arm-PCR of CDR3 regions and iRepertoire HTBI primers were used to build TCR beta libraries. TCRdb reprocessed the multiplex PCR reads via MiXCR and lists one record per CDR3 protein. The data hold hundreds of thousands of distinct CDR3 sequences, with 15% to 20% observed a single time. This sample also appeared in a second study, on T cells in Graves' hyperthyroidism and ophthalmopathy.

Specimen: peripheral blood mononuclear cells (PBMCs), collected at new diagnosis, from a patient treated with antithyroid drugs. The source is a woman aged 35 to 59 with Graves disease.

This clonotype was counted between two and nine times. The rearrangement joins TRBV7-9 to TRBJ2-5, with unresolved D. Germline CDR1 and CDR2: SEHNR and FQNEAQ (reference sequence). Trimming took 4 bases from V and 5 from J, leaving 17 bases between them. This CDR3 has 15 residues. The CDR3: CASSSVVGLRETQYF. CDR3 bases: TGTGCCAGCAGCTCAGTAGTGGGGTTGCGGGAGACCCAGTACTTC.

Here the CDR3 reads CASSLDVLAKETQYF. The DNA for the CDR3 is TGTGCCAGCAGCTTGGATGTACTAGCGAAAGAGACCCAGTACTTC. The rearrangement links TRBV5-6 to TRBJ2-5; 7 bases are a match to TRBD2. From germline, CDR1 is SGHDT and CDR2 YYEEEE. The CDR3 has 15 residues. V trimming: 0 bases; J trimming: 3 bases; junction bases outside the gene matches: 5.

This clonotype was counted many times. The CDR3 sequence is CASSSLGPREQFF. CDR3 in DNA: TGTGCCAGCAGTTCCTTGGGACCCCGTGAGCAGTTCTTC. V is TRBV12-3 or TRBV12-4 and J is TRBJ2-1; D is possibly TRBD1 or TRBD2 (5 bases each). CDR3 length: 13 amino acids. The germline V and J ends were trimmed by 4 bases and 9 bases, with 13 bases remaining between them.

The table lists this clonotype with many counts. The rearrangement uses TRBV2 and TRBJ1-4; the D is unclear. Trimming pared 3 bases from V and 7 bases from J, leaving 15 bases between. Germline lookup yields CDR1 SNHLY and CDR2 FYNNEI. The CDR3 runs 15 residues. The CDR3 DNA is TGTGCCAGCAGTGACGGCGGGCAGCCTCCTGAAAAACTGTTTTTT. Its translation: CASSDGGQPPEKLFF. Combining the CDR3 with reference TRBV2 and TRBJ1-4 gives the whole variable domain EPEVTQTPSHQVTQMGQEVILRCVPISNHLYFYWYRQILGQKVEFLVSFYNNEISEKSEIFDDQFSVERPDGSNFTLKIRSTKLEDSAMYFCASSDGGQPPEKLFFGSGTQLSVL.